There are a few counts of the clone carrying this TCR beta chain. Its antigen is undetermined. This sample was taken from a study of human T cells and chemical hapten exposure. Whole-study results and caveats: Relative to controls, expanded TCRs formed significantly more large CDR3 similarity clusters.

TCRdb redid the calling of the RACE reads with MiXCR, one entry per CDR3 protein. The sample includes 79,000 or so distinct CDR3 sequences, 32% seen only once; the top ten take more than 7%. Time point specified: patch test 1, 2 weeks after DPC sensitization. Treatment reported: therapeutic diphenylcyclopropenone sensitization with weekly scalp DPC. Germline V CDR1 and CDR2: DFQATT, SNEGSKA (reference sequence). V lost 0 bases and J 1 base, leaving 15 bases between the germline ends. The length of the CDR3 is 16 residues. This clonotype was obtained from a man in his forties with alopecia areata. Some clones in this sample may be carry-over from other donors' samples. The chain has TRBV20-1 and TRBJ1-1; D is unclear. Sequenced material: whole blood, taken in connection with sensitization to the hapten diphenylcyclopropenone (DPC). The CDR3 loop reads CSARDPVRHKNTEAFF. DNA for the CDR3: TGCAGTGCTAGAGATCCTGTCAGACATAAGAACACTGAAGCTTTCTTT.